This TCR beta chain was sequenced for a study of CD8+CD57+ T cells in acquired aplastic anemia. General study findings and limits: Common to patients and controls were approximately 30 CD8+ CDR3 sequences.

Germline CDR1 reads LNHDA; CDR2 reads SQIVND (reference sequence). This CDR3 has 14 residues. V was shortened by 5 bases and J by 6 bases, with 15 bases between the two germline ends. Both TCR beta VDJ combination and CDR3 sequence profiling were carried out. Genomic DNA was the template for this profiling. Via MiXCR, TCRdb re-called the reads, giving one row per CDR3 protein. This repertoire shows 120,000 or so distinct CDR3 sequences, approximately 40% found once; its top ten account for roughly 2.7%. Sequencing involved patients with CD8+CD57+ cell expansion previously shown by flow cytometry. All patients were therapy-naive when blood was sampled. This clonotype was detected ten times or more. The antigen is not known.

The TCR sequence derives from a human donor with aplastic anemia. This rearrangement joins TRBV19 to TRBJ2-3; TRBD1 is a possible D gene (6 bases). Sequenced material: sorted CD4+, CD8+, or CD8+CD57+ T cells (not recorded which) from PBMCs. Here the CDR3 reads CASSRLGQSDTQYF. DNA for the CDR3: TGTGCCAGTAGTCGATTGGGACAATCGGATACGCAGTATTTT.